This TCR beta chain was retrieved from a study of blood T cell repertoires in COVID-19 (dated by TCRdb to the early 2020s). About the full investigation: Samples covering the acute and convalescent phases of COVID-19 were provided by collaborators in the United States, Italy and Spain. The samples were drawn from the first 160 participants of the ongoing ImmuneRACE study and from 950 to 1,500 subjects provided by 6 global collaborators. Nearly every sample came with metadata listing a de-identified subject ID, COVID-19 status, age in years and sex. Where available, HLA class I and class II types were obtained from metadata supplied by the sample provider rather than from assay-based typing. Deeply sampled blood TCRbeta repertoires from subjects exposed to, actively infected with, or recovered from COVID-19 were included in the dataset. The prospective study material was composed of cDNA or gDNA derived from T cells, B-cell-depleted T cells, or PBMCs. A freely available public database, intended as a resource for researchers studying the immune response to SARS-CoV-2, is where the repertoires were released. The investigation overall reported the following: The quantity of clinical and demographic metadata differed by source and by participant and was supplied without curation.

The immunoSEQ Assay, a bias-controlled multiplex PCR, was used to amplify TCRbeta CDR3 regions from genomic DNA. As for how the authors treated the data: Nucleated cell counts per sample were estimated from amplification of reference gene primers within the assay. To quantify the absolute abundance of each unique TCRbeta CDR3 rearrangement, sequence reads were collapsed and filtered. Productive Simpson clonality was computed per sample as the square root of Simpson's diversity index over productive rearrangements. As stored in TCRdb, this immuneACCESS dataset retains in-frame rearrangements with V and J assigned. A fraction of the clones does not appear; measured against another copy, unresolved V genes explain less than half of the discrepancy, and the remainder lacks a known reason. Clonal size and the V and J genes are those of that table, whereas D and trimming came from the DNA. The sample table contains 170,000 or so clones; only one count was recorded for around 84% of them. The ten largest clones take up around 2.7% of the sample.

The collaborating institutions used their own protocols to collect whole blood in K2EDTA tubes. Collaborator samples were shipped for TCRbeta analysis as frozen whole blood, isolated PBMCs, or DNA extracted from either sample type. For this clone: Which antigen it targets is not known. There are no base qualities to consult, and no much larger clone falls within one base.

The source material was peripheral blood. This clonotype was sampled from a man between 40 and 49 years old with active or convalescent COVID-19.

The DNA sequence follows: TGTGCCAGCAGTTACGCAGGGGCGGGAAACACCATATATTTT. This codes for CASSYAGAGNTIYF. The receptor chain draws on TRBV6-6 and TRBJ1-3; a weak D assignment points to TRBD1 (6 bases agree). Deletion took 2 bases off V and 4 bases off J, with a span of 9 bases between the germline ends. From cysteine to phenylalanine, the CDR3 is 14 amino acids long. The CDR3 DNA has 42 bases and is translated from base 1. Based on the germline V gene (reference sequence), the CDR1 and CDR2 sequences are MNHNY and SVGAGI.